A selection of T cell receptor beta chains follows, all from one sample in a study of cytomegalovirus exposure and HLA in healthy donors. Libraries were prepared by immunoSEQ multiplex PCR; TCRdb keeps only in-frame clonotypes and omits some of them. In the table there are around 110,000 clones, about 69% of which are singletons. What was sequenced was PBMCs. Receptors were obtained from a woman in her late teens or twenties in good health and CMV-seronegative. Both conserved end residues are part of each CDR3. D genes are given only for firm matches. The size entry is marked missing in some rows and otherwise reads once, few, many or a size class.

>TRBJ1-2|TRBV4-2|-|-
TGTGCCAGCAGCCAAGGGGCAGGGAATGGCTACACCTTC
CASSQGAGNGYTF
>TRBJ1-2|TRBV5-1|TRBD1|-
TGCGCCAGCAGCTGGACAGGGGATAACTATGGCTACACCTTC
CASSWTGDNYGYTF
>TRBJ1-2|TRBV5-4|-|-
TGTGCCAGCAGCTTGGGGGGCAGCAACTATGGCTACACCTTC
CASSLGGSNYGYTF
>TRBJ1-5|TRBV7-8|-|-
TGTGCCAGCAGCCGCAAAGCCTCCCGAACCCAGCATTTT
CASSRKASRTQHF
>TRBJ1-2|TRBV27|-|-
TGTGCCAGCAGATACCAGGGAGGTAGTGGCTACACCTTC
CASRYQGGSGYTF
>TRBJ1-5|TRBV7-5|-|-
TGTGTCAGAAGCTTAGGACAGGGGGCGCGGAGCAATCAGCCCCAGCATTTT
CVRSLGQGARSNQPQHF
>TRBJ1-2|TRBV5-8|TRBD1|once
TGTGCCAGCAGCTCTAGGGTTTTGGCAGGGGGCACTAACTATGGCTACACCTTC
CASSSRVLAGGTNYGYTF
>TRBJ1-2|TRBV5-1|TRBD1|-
TGCGCCAGCAGCTCAACCGGGACAGTCGATGGCTACACCTTC
CASSSTGTVDGYTF
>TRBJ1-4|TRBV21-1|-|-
TGTGCCAGCAGCAAGAGGGTTAGGGAAAAACTGTTTTTT
CASSKRVREKLFF
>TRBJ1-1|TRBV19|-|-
TGTGCCAGTAGTATAGTCTTTACTGAAGTGAACACTGAAGCTTTCTTT
CASSIVFTEVNTEAFF
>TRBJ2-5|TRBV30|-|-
TGTGCCTGGAGTGCGGGGTCGGAGACCCAGTACTTC
CAWSAGSETQYF
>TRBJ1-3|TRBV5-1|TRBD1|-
TGCGCCAGCAGCTTGTCGGGACAGGGCACAGGAAACACCATATATTTT
CASSLSGQGTGNTIYF
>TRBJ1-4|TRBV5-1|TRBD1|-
TGCGCCAGCAGCCCGGGGGACAGGGGTAACGAAAAACTGTTTTTT
CASSPGDRGNEKLFF
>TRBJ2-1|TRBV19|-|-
TGTGCCACAATTTCGGATGAGCAGTTCTTC
CATISDEQFF
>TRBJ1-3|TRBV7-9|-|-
TGTGCCAGCAGCTTAATGGGCGACTCTGGAAACACCATATATTTT
CASSLMGDSGNTIYF
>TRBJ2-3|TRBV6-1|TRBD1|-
TGTGCCAGCAGTGTTACAGGGGAAATCACAGATACGCAGTATTTT
CASSVTGEITDTQYF
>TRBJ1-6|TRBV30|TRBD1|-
TGTGCCTGGAGGCCGCGACAGGGTAGCTCCTATAATTCACCCCTCCACTTT
CAWRPRQGSSYNSPLHF
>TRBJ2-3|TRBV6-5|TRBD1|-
TGTGCCAGCAGTGGGACAGATAGCACAGATACGCAGTATTTT
CASSGTDSTDTQYF
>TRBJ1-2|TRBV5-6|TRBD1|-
TGTGCCAGCAGCCCCGAGGGGACGGGACAGAAATCCTATGGCTACACCTTC
CASSPEGTGQKSYGYTF
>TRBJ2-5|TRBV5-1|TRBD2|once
TGCGCCAGCAGCTTGCTGTCTAGCGGGGGGAGGACCCAGTACTTC
CASSLLSSGGRTQYF
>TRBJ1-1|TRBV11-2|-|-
TGTGCCAGCAGCCCGACAGGCGCCCATATGAACACTGAAGCTTTCTTT
CASSPTGAHMNTEAFF
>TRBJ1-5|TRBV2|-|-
TGTGCCAGCAGTGAAGGACTCTTCGGGGGTTATAGCAATCAGCCCCAGCATTTT
CASSEGLFGGYSNQPQHF